This T cell receptor (beta chain) was recovered during a study of blood T cells in healthy people across ages. In the study overall: Researchers report that template switching captured about one barcoded beta molecule per two T cells.

Using a J-beta primer mix together with a sample-barcoded 5' primer, a second PCR was run for roughly 6 to 11 cycles. Via MiXCR, TCRdb re-called the 5' RACE reads, giving one row per CDR3 protein. The repertoire holds approximately 900,000 distinct CDR3 sequences, about 48% seen once, with over 10% in the top ten. Total RNA was isolated from each sample in quantities of at least 6 micrograms. Notes on this clonotype: Its cognate antigen is unknown.

Study-wide results and limits: The percentage of naive T cells correlated strongly with TCR beta diversity. Because donor CMV status was unknown, expanded clonotype changes were possibly confounded.

This CDR3 contains 11 residues. The germline V gene has CDR1 SEHNR and CDR2 FQNEAQ (reference sequence). Trimming cost V 4 bases and J 7 bases, with 8 bases left between them. The TCR comes from a man aged 25 to 40 in good health. Sequencing input: blood. This rearrangement joins TRBV7-9 to TRBJ2-7; perhaps TRBD2 as D (6 bases). The CDR3 nucleotides read TGTGCCAGCAGCTGGGGAGGTGAGCAGTACTTC. It is translated as CASSWGGEQYF.